This T cell receptor beta chain was sequenced in a study of blood T cell repertoires in COVID-19. The wider study: Samples representing acute and convalescent COVID-19 were sourced from the United States, Italy and Spain. T cells, B-cell-depleted T cells, or PBMCs provided the cDNA or gDNA that served as material.

Original data processing: Counts of nucleated cells, estimated from reference gene primer amplification, were obtained. Produced via immunoSEQ multiplex PCR; TCRdb's table is partial and in-frame only. V and J calls and clone size are as listed in that table; D and trimming were resolved from the DNA. The table shows about 380,000 clones, with 81% occurring only once. The CDR3 spans 14 residues. Germline-derived CDR1 and CDR2 are SEHNR and FQNEAQ (reference sequence). V was cut by 1 base and J by 5 bases, with 9 bases left in between. This clone was counted only a few times. This clonotype was obtained from a human donor with acute or convalescent COVID-19. The donor label of this sample is uncertain. The sample consisted of peripheral blood. This chain joins TRBV7-9 and TRBJ2-1; D is undetermined. CDR3 sequence: CASSLVLNDNEQFF. The DNA for the CDR3 is TGTGCCAGCAGCTTAGTTTTAAATGACAATGAGCAGTTCTTC.